This record looks at one T cell receptor (beta chain) sequence and its context. Antigen: not known. The entry originates in a study of OX40 agonist ivuxolimab in advanced cancers. The study's findings and limits: Some of the lowest clonal expansion was seen in partial responders at 0.1-3.0 mg/kg. The CD4+ and CD8+ T cells in the blood had expanded clonally by week 6 at 0.1 to 3.0 mg/kg.

Libraries were prepared by immunoSEQ multiplex PCR; TCRdb keeps only in-frame clonotypes and omits some of them. The repertoire holds some 30,000 clones, with roughly 76% as singletons. Germline-derived CDR1 and CDR2 are MGHRA and YSYEKL. V lost 1 base to trimming and J lost 1 base, with 11 bases between them. CDR3 length equals 16 residues. Autoimmune disease history or systemic immunosuppression disqualified patients. This TCR was recovered from an adult with an advanced solid tumor such as melanoma, head and neck, liver or kidney cancer. V usage is TRBV4-1 and J usage is TRBJ1-5; D perhaps matches TRBD1 (5 bases). The sample here was CD4+ or CD8+ T cells sorted from blood, taken in a trial of the OX40 agonist ivuxolimab. CDR3 bases: TGCGCCAGCAGCCAAGGGCAGGGAAGAAGCAATCAGCCCCAGCATTTT. Residues: CASSQGQGRSNQPQHF.